What follows are 16 T cell receptor beta chains derived from one specimen sequenced in a study of T cell responses to AZD1222 COVID-19 vaccine. The assay was immunoSEQ multiplex PCR, and TCRdb's table has in-frame clones only and misses some. Of about 160,000 clones in the sample, roughly 90% were seen once. Specimen: peripheral blood, collected 28 days after the second AZD1222 dose. These receptors were taken from an adult who received the AZD1222 COVID-19 vaccine.

The chain employs TRBV6-5 and TRBJ1-4, with 8 bases fitting TRBD1. The CDR3 covers 14 residues. V shed 8 bases, J shed 8 bases, and the junction held 10 bases outside the gene matches. From germline, CDR1 is MNHEY and CDR2 SVGAGI. In DNA form, the CDR3 reads TGTGCCAGCTATGATGGACAGGGCCAAGAAAAACTGTTTTTT. This sequence encodes CASYDGQGQEKLFF.

The genes are TRBV6-5 and TRBJ1-5, with a possible D match to TRBD1 (6 bases). CDR1 MNHEY and CDR2 SVGAGI come from the germline V gene. The CDR3 extends over 15 amino acids. V dropped 8 bases and J dropped 2 bases, with 16 bases sitting between them. This chain's CDR3 is CASSPWGGGNQPQHF. The CDR3 nucleotides are TGTGCCAGCTCCCCGTGGGGGGGCGGCAATCAGCCCCAGCATTTT.

The chain recombines TRBV30 with TRBJ1-5; no clear D gene. V was pared by 1 base and J by 1 base, with 5 bases between. Germline V gene data show CDR1 as GTSNPN and CDR2 as SVGIG (reference sequence). This CDR3 region has 13 residues. The DNA for the CDR3 is TGTGCCTGGAGTGCAAAGAGCAATCAGCCCCAGCATTTT. Translated: CAWSAKSNQPQHF. The whole variable domain, remainder taken from reference TRBV30 and TRBJ1-5, is SQTIHQWPATLVQPVGSPLSLECTVEGTSNPNLYWYRQAAGRGLQLLFYSVGIGQISSEVPQNLSASRPQDRQFILSSKKLLLSDSGFYLCAWSAKSNQPQHFGDGTRLSIL.

This clone was found once. This sequence joins TRBV16 and TRBJ1-1; no reliable D call. CDR1 and CDR2 (germline): KGHSY, FQNENV. This CDR3 is built from 16 residues. Trimming removed 3 bases at V and 7 bases at J, with 21 bases between. CDR3 region: CASSQESNVPWGEAFF. For the CDR3, the DNA is TGTGCCAGCAGCCAGGAATCGAACGTCCCTTGGGGTGAAGCTTTCTTT.

The table lists this clone with a count of one. The rearrangement links TRBV30 to TRBJ1-3; TRBD1 matches 7 bases. The CDR3 sequence is 11 residues long. Germline CDR1 reads GTSNPN; CDR2 reads SVGIG (reference sequence). The ends lost 5 bases at V and 10 bases at J; junction bases unmatched: 5. This chain's CDR3 is CAWEAGGTIYF. The CDR3 nucleotides read TGTGCCTGGGAGGCAGGGGGAACCATATATTTT. The variable domain in full, with the rest retrieved from reference TRBV30 and TRBJ1-3, is SQTIHQWPATLVQPVGSPLSLECTVEGTSNPNLYWYRQAAGRGLQLLFYSVGIGQISSEVPQNLSASRPQDRQFILSSKKLLLSDSGFYLCAWEAGGTIYFGEGSWLTVV.

This clone was observed a single time. The V and J genes are TRBV3-1 (or the pseudogene TRBV3-2) and TRBJ2-5; D is possibly TRBD2 (6 bases). CDR1 and CDR2 (germline): LGHDT, YNNKEL (reference sequence). The CDR3 spans 13 residues. V dropped 4 bases and J dropped 6 bases, with 12 bases sitting between them. The CDR3, as DNA: TGTGCCAGCAGCCTGTCGGGGGACCAGACCCAGTACTTC. This codes for CASSLSGDQTQYF.

V and J are TRBV2 and TRBJ2-4; perhaps TRBD2 as D (5 bases). With 4 bases removed from V and 4 bases from J, the gap between germline ends came to 8 bases. Looked up from germline, CDR1 is SNHLY and CDR2 is FYNNEI. This CDR3 spans 13 amino acids. Here the CDR3 DNA reads TGTGCCAGCAGTGCGGGCGGGAAAAACATTCAGTACTTC. Its protein product is CASSAGGKNIQYF.

The chain carries TRBV4-1 and TRBJ1-2; no reliable D call. This CDR3 contains 13 residues. Germline CDR1 MGHRA, CDR2 YSYEKL. Trimming pared 1 base from V and 2 bases from J, leaving 5 bases between. CDR3 sequence (DNA): TGCGCCAGCAGCCAAGTGGACAACTATGGCTACACCTTC. This codes for CASSQVDNYGYTF.

The J gene is TRBJ1-1, the V gene TRBV9; D perhaps matches TRBD1 (6 bases). Germline V lookup: CDR1 SGDLS, CDR2 YYNGEE. Trimming left V 0 bases short and J 13 bases short, with 16 bases between. CDR3 size: 13 residues. In nucleotides, the CDR3 is TGTGCCAGCAGCGTAGCTACAGGGAGGGGGTTTTTCTTT. It specifies CASSVATGRGFFF.

This clone was seen just once. V usage is TRBV30 and J usage is TRBJ1-1, with D perhaps matching TRBD1 (5 bases). The ends were cut back, 0 bases at V and 14 bases at J, with 22 bases in the middle. The CDR3 is made up of 14 amino acids. Germline V CDR1 and CDR2: GTSNPN, SVGIG (reference sequence). In nucleotides, the CDR3 is TGTGCCTGGAGTGTAAATACAGGTGCGGCCGGGTTGTTCTTT. It codes for CAWSVNTGAAGLFF.

V is TRBV3-1 (or the pseudogene TRBV3-2) and J is TRBJ2-7; TRBD2 aligns across 12 bases. The J segment lost 0 bases and the V segment lost 3 bases, leaving 6 bases of the junction unmatched. Per germline, CDR1 LGHDT and CDR2 YNNKEL (reference sequence). CDR3 size: 17 residues. This CDR3 is CASSHRLAGESSYEQYF. DNA of the CDR3: TGTGCCAGCAGCCATCGACTAGCGGGGGAGAGCTCCTACGAGCAGTACTTC.

The chain recombines TRBV30 with TRBJ2-6; 7 bases are a match to TRBD1. The length of the CDR3 is 16 residues. Germline trimming cut 4 bases from V and 2 bases from J; bases unmatched to any gene: 8. From germline, CDR1 is GTSNPN and CDR2 SVGIG (reference sequence). CDR3 sequence: CAWIKTGVPGANVLTF. CDR3 DNA sequence: TGTGCCTGGATCAAAACAGGGGTTCCTGGGGCCAACGTCCTGACTTTC.

The CDR3 loop is CASSDLSKGEVYGYTF. As DNA, the CDR3 is TGTGCCAGCAGTGATTTGTCGAAAGGGGAGGTCTATGGCTACACCTTC. The chain employs TRBV25-1 and TRBJ1-2; tentative D call: TRBD1 (5 bases). The V gene's germline CDR1 is MGHDK and CDR2 SYGVNS. The CDR3 has 16 residues. V gave up 3 bases and J gave up 4 bases, with 18 bases separating them.

V usage is TRBV19 and J usage is TRBJ1-1; a weak D match, TRBD1 (5 bases). Trimming cost V 3 bases and J 0 bases, with 8 bases left between them. The CDR3 is made up of 14 amino acids. Germline V CDR1 and CDR2: LNHDA, SQIVND (reference sequence). DNA of the CDR3: TGTGCCAGTAGTATGGGGGGGATGAACACTGAAGCTTTCTTT. Protein sequence: CASSMGGMNTEAFF.

The chain carries TRBV24-1 and TRBJ2-1, with D perhaps given as TRBD1 or TRBD2 (5 bases each). This CDR3 has 16 residues. CDR1 and CDR2 from the germline V gene are KGHDR and SFDVKD. V was pared by 3 bases and J by 6 bases, with 17 bases between. The CDR3 region has the DNA TGTGCCACCAGTGATCCCACCCTGGCAGGGAGCAATGAGCAGTTCTTC. Its protein product is CATSDPTLAGSNEQFF.

This rearrangement joins TRBV2 to TRBJ2-2; no clear D. This CDR3 region has 16 residues. The V gene's germline CDR1 is SNHLY and CDR2 FYNNEI. V was shortened by 7 bases and J by 0 bases, with 15 bases between the two germline ends. CDR3 DNA sequence: TGTGCCAGCAAAGAGATTTCGTTGACGAACACCGGGGAGCTGTTTTTT. Its translation is CASKEISLTNTGELFF.